This section outlines one TCR beta chain sequence together with its context. Study processing details: Reference gene primer amplification gave nucleated cell count estimates. Libraries were prepared by immunoSEQ multiplex PCR; TCRdb keeps only in-frame clonotypes and omits some of them. Clone size and the V and J calls come from that table; the DNA yielded D and trimming. The sample holds about 58,000 clones, 85% to 90% seen once. The CDR3 sequence is 17 residues long. The germline V gene has CDR1 SGHVS and CDR2 FQNEAQ. Losses at the gene ends were 7 bases for V and 0 bases for J; bases not matched to a gene: 12. The sample belongs to a study of blood T cell repertoires in COVID-19. Background on the study: The United States, Italy and Spain were the sources of the acute and convalescent COVID-19 samples. T cells, B-cell-depleted T cells, or PBMCs supplied cDNA or gDNA.

The V gene is TRBV7-8, the J gene TRBJ2-7; 10 bases align to TRBD2. Material for sequencing was peripheral blood. This TCR came from a man in his sixties with active COVID-19. CDR3 residues: CASTDRQGLAISYEQYF. The CDR3 nucleotides read TGTGCCAGCACCGATCGGCAGGGACTAGCGATCTCCTACGAGCAGTACTTC.